The source of this T cell receptor beta chain is a study of blood T cells in healthy people across ages. The germline V gene encodes CDR1 DFQATT and CDR2 SNEGSKA (reference sequence). This CDR3 has 15 amino acids. With a J-beta primer mix and a sample-barcoded 5' primer, a second PCR ran roughly 6 to 11 cycles. TCRdb re-analysed the 5' RACE reads in MiXCR, keeping a single row per CDR3 protein. The data hold just under 550,000 distinct CDR3 sequences, with approximately 25% observed a single time. There are a few counts of this clonotype. This sample also belongs to another study, concerning T cells of mothers and their children. As reported in that work: Slightly, though not significantly, more overlap was seen in related than in unrelated mother-child pairs.

The sequencing sample was made of blood. The TCR comes from a boy aged 5-17 years in good health. The chain recombines TRBV20-1 with TRBJ2-1; 12 nucleotides line up with TRBD2. The assigned J gene may be wrong: the sequence end matches TRBJ2-7 better. The CDR3 DNA follows: TGCAGTGCTACTAGGACTAGCGGGGCGTCTTTCGAGCAGTACTTC. This codes for CSATRTSGASFEQYF.